This is a list of T cell receptor beta chains from one sample in a study of blood T cells in healthy people across ages. TCRdb re-analysed the 5' RACE reads in MiXCR, keeping a single row per CDR3 protein. This table holds about 630,000 distinct CDR3 sequences, under 25% found once. The material sequenced was blood. The origin of the receptors is a man between 70 and 80 years old in good health. Each CDR3 is given with its conserved first and last residue. The D gene is left open where the match is weak.

D,J,V,CDR3
-,-,TRBV20-1,CSARVPGASYEQYF
TRBD2,TRBJ2-2,TRBV20-1,CSAGTRLTGELFF
-,TRBJ1-1,TRBV15,CATSRDDENTEAFF
-,-,TRBV9,CASSVDMEAEQFF
TRBD2,TRBJ2-7,TRBV3-1,CASSPALAGRVYEQYF
-,TRBJ2-7,TRBV20-1,CSARGFSPGNTMSEQYF
-,TRBJ2-2,TRBV6-2/TRBV6-3,CASIKGQNTGELFF
-,TRBJ2-1,TRBV30,CAWTVPGSYSNEQFF
-,TRBJ2-2,TRBV5-1,CASSATELGNTGELFF
TRBD2,-,TRBV20-1,CSARVAGGGNEQFF
TRBD2,TRBJ2-2,TRBV7-2,CASSNPGLAGPGELFF
-,TRBJ1-4,TRBV7-2,CASRPNTAEKLFF
-,TRBJ2-7,TRBV14,CASSQGGVLGQYF
TRBD2,TRBJ2-3,TRBV5-4,CASSFMTGLAGTDTQYF
-,TRBJ1-1,TRBV5-6,CASSLAADRTEAFF
TRBD2,TRBJ2-3,TRBV5-4,CASSLVAGALTDTQYF
-,TRBJ2-5,TRBV3-1,CASSPSGGWLNWGQYF
-,TRBJ1-2,TRBV18,CASLPRQPLEGGYTF
TRBD1,TRBJ2-3,TRBV20-1,CSAVDRGNTDTQYF
TRBD2,-,TRBV20-1,CSAEREGPETQYF
-,TRBJ2-7,TRBV18,CASSAGTDIYEQYF
TRBD1,TRBJ2-5,TRBV28,CASSLYGTGGRGRETQYF
-,TRBJ2-7,TRBV20-1,CSAREPVDRYEQYF
TRBD2,TRBJ2-1,TRBV28,CASRAPSGSYNEQFF
-,TRBJ1-6,TRBV29-1,CSVAGDRDSPLHF
TRBD2,TRBJ2-5,TRBV5-1,CANSLYSGRGDQYF
-,TRBJ2-5,TRBV24-1,CATSDNDAWHQETQYF
-,TRBJ2-2,TRBV19,CASSIGTYTGELFF
TRBD2,TRBJ2-1,TRBV20-1,CSARDPSGSGYEQFF
TRBD1,TRBJ2-1,TRBV27,CASSRTGPSYNEQFF
-,TRBJ1-4,TRBV10-3,CAISEKVATNEKLFF
-,TRBJ1-3,TRBV6-5,CASSYETVSPSGNTIYF
TRBD2,TRBJ2-7,TRBV5-1,CASSLTSGGTSEQYF
TRBD2,-,TRBV12-3/TRBV12-4,CASTQTTTSGPYEQYF
TRBD1,TRBJ1-5,TRBV12-3/TRBV12-4,CASSFGDRPLRGSQPQHF
TRBD2,TRBJ2-5,TRBV9,CASGQTSGSMETQYF
TRBD2,TRBJ2-5,TRBV20-1,CSARDSGSSKTQYF
TRBD1,TRBJ1-4,TRBV6-6,CASTLDRVNEKLFF
-,TRBJ2-7,TRBV7-2,CASSLWTSSYEQYF
-,TRBJ1-4,TRBV4-3,CASSQGTDRGTTNEKLFF
-,TRBJ1-2,TRBV20-1,CSALFYGYTF
-,-,TRBV5-1,CASNLPGDSYEQYF
-,TRBJ1-1,TRBV3-1,CASSQHKGGFSHTEAFF
TRBD1,TRBJ1-1,TRBV5-1,CASSPGQGLITEAFF
TRBD1,TRBJ2-5,TRBV29-1,CSVRDRVPETQYF
TRBD2,TRBJ2-2,TRBV12-3/TRBV12-4,CASRHSGSSPGELFF
TRBD2,TRBJ2-4,TRBV20-1,CSARDGGASGSYTKNIQYF
TRBD2,-,TRBV7-2,CASSSRLAGGLGNEQYF